The 14 T cell receptor beta chains reported below all come from one sample, sequenced in a study of shared clonotypes between healthy human individuals. The protocol was immunoSEQ multiplex PCR, while the TCRdb copy is restricted to in-frame clones and leaves out a portion. The sample has some 500,000 clones; about 96% are singletons. Sequenced sample: naive CD4+ T cells sorted from blood. Sample subset: CD45RA+ positively selected. The source is a woman aged 25 to 45 in good health.

The gene calls are TRBV29-1 and TRBJ1-2; perhaps TRBD1 as D (5 bases). Trimming removed 0 bases at V and 2 bases at J, with 13 bases between. The CDR3 has 15 amino acids. Germline CDR1 is SQVTM and CDR2 is ANQGSEA. CDR3 residues: CSVEDHGAANYGYTF. As DNA, the CDR3 is TGCAGCGTTGAAGATCATGGGGCAGCAAACTATGGCTACACCTTC.

The rearrangement uses TRBV6-6 and TRBJ1-5; 9 bases are shared with TRBD1. V shed 5 bases, J shed 1 base, and the junction held 6 bases outside the gene matches. Germline V gene data show CDR1 as MNHNY and CDR2 as SVGAGI (reference sequence). The CDR3 spans 16 residues. As DNA, the CDR3 is TGTGCCAGCAGTCGAGGGGACAGGGCCAGCAATCAGCCCCAGCATTTT. Amino acids: CASSRGDRASNQPQHF.

V is TRBV7-8 and J is TRBJ2-2, with 7 bases matching TRBD2. This CDR3 is built from 16 residues. V gave up 0 bases and J gave up 2 bases; unmatched junction bases: 3. Germline V gene data show CDR1 as SGHVS and CDR2 as FQNEAQ. The CDR3, as DNA: TGTGCCAGCAGCTTAGCTGCTAGCGGAAACACCGGGGAGCTGTTTTTT. Protein product: CASSLAASGNTGELFF.

The chain uses TRBV11-2 and TRBJ2-7; weak D call: TRBD2 (5 bases). Trimming left V 1 base short and J 2 bases short, with 9 bases between. The CDR3 spans 14 residues. Germline V gene sequence: CDR1 SGHAT, CDR2 FQNNGV. CDR3 coding DNA: TGTGCCAGCAGCTTAGTCGGGCGGGCCTACGAGCAGTACTTC. This codes for CASSLVGRAYEQYF.

This chain connects TRBV6-6 to TRBJ1-1; 10 nucleotides match TRBD1. With 4 bases clipped from V and 4 bases from J, the junction kept 9 bases outside the gene matches. The CDR3 is made up of 16 amino acids. Germline V CDR1 and CDR2: MNHNY, SVGAGI (reference sequence). The DNA for the CDR3 is TGTGCCAGCAGTTCCTCGGACAGGGGGGAGAGCACTGAAGCTTTCTTT. Protein sequence: CASSSSDRGESTEAFF.

The chain uses TRBV5-1 and TRBJ2-5, with 14 bases aligning to TRBD2. Looked up from germline, CDR1 is SGHRS and CDR2 is YFSETQ. The CDR3 consists of 17 residues. Unmatched junction bases numbered 5, after V lost 4 bases and J lost 0 bases. The CDR3 DNA is TGCGCCAGCAGCCCCGGGACTAGCGGGAGCTACCAAGAGACCCAGTACTTC. Protein: CASSPGTSGSYQETQYF.

This clone was recorded only once. CDR3 sequence: CASSGPNHSYEQYF. The CDR3 region has the DNA TGTGCCAGCAGTGGACCGAACCACTCCTACGAGCAGTACTTC. The V and J genes are TRBV2 and TRBJ2-5; unclear D gene. The DNA matches TRBJ2-7 better at its end, which makes the J call doubtful. The CDR3 spans 14 residues. Per germline, CDR1 SNHLY and CDR2 FYNNEI.

The chain has TRBV4-1 and TRBJ1-1, with D perhaps matching TRBD1 (5 bases). Trimming removed 4 bases from V and 8 bases from J, with 20 bases in between. This CDR3 contains 15 residues. Germline V gene lookup returns CDR1 MGHRA and CDR2 YSYEKL. For the CDR3, the DNA is TGCGCCAGCAGCCCCGGTAGTAAAGGGGCATTCGAAGCTTTCTTT. Amino acid sequence: CASSPGSKGAFEAFF.

This chain connects TRBV5-6 to TRBJ2-7; 10 nucleotides match TRBD2. Germline V gene sequence: CDR1 SGHDT, CDR2 YYEEEE. V dropped 4 bases and J dropped 4; count of bases not matched to a gene: 8. This CDR3 has 15 residues. CDR3: CASSHRGLARYEQYF. The CDR3 DNA reads as TGTGCCAGCAGCCATCGGGGACTAGCGAGGTACGAGCAGTACTTC.

The V gene is TRBV7-9, the J gene TRBJ2-3; D call uncertain. CDR3 length: 12 amino acids. The germline V gene has CDR1 SEHNR and CDR2 FQNEAQ (reference sequence). The V and J ends lost 3 bases and 6 bases respectively, with 7 bases between them. The chain's CDR3 is CASSFYGDTQYF. CDR3 sequence (DNA): TGTGCCAGCAGCTTCTACGGGGATACGCAGTATTTT.

This rearrangement joins TRBV19 to TRBJ2-1; 10 bases match TRBD2. Germline CDR1 reads LNHDA; CDR2 reads SQIVND (reference sequence). J was trimmed by 8 bases and V by 6 bases; bases with no gene match: 10. This CDR3 is 15 amino acids long. The CDR3 coding sequence is TGTGCCAGTAGGAGAGCGGGAGGGCGCAGGGATGAGCAGTTCTTC. Amino acids: CASRRAGGRRDEQFF. Full variable domain (missing parts from reference TRBV19 and TRBJ2-1): DGGITQSPKYLFRKEGQNVTLSCEQNLNHDAMYWYRQDPGQGLRLIYYSQIVNDFQKGDIAEGYSVSREKKESFPLTVTSAQKNPTAFYLCASRRAGGRRDEQFFGPGTRLTVL.

This chain links TRBV14 with TRBJ2-2, with 10 bases identical to TRBD2. With V trimmed by 4 bases and J by 5 bases, 7 bases remained unmatched. The CDR3 covers 16 residues. Germline V gives CDR1 SGHDN, CDR2 FVKESK. DNA of the CDR3: TGTGCCAGCAGCCCCCGAAGCGGGAGGGCGACCGGGGAGCTGTTTTTT. Its translation: CASSPRSGRATGELFF.

V usage is TRBV5-1 and J usage is TRBJ2-2, with D possibly TRBD2 on 6 matching bases. Germline-derived CDR1 and CDR2 are SGHRS and YFSETQ. V was shortened by 1 base and J by 5 bases, with 21 bases between the two germline ends. The CDR3 runs 18 residues. CDR3 DNA: TGCGCCAGCAGCTTGTTGGTGTCCGGGACTGGGGAAACCGGGGAGCTGTTTTTT. As protein: CASSLLVSGTGETGELFF.

The chain combines TRBV27 with TRBJ2-6; D possibly corresponds to TRBD2 (5 bases). The CDR3 covers 15 residues. V shed 2 bases and J shed 2 bases, with 7 bases lying between them. Per the germline V gene, CDR1 is MNHEY and CDR2 is SMNVEV (reference sequence). CDR3 protein: CASSLERAGANVLTF. Written as DNA, the CDR3 is TGTGCCAGCAGTTTAGAGAGGGCTGGGGCCAACGTCCTGACTTTC.